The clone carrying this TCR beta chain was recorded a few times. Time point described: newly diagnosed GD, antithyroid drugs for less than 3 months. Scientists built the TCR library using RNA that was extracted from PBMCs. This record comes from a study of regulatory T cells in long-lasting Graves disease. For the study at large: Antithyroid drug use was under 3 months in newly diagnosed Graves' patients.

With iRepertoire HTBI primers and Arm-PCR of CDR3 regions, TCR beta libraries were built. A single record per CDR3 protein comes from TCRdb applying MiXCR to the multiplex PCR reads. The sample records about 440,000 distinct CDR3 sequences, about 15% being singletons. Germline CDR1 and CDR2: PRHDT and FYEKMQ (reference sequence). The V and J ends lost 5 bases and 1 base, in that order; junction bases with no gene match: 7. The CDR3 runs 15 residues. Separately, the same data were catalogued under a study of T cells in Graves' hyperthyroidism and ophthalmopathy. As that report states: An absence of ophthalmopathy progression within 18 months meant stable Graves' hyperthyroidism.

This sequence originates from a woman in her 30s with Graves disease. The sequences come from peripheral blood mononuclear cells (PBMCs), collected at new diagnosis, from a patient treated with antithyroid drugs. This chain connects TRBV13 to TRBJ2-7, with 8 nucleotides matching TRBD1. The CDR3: CASSARTGYSYEQYF. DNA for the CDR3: TGTGCCAGCAGCGCCAGGACAGGGTATTCCTACGAGCAGTACTTC.